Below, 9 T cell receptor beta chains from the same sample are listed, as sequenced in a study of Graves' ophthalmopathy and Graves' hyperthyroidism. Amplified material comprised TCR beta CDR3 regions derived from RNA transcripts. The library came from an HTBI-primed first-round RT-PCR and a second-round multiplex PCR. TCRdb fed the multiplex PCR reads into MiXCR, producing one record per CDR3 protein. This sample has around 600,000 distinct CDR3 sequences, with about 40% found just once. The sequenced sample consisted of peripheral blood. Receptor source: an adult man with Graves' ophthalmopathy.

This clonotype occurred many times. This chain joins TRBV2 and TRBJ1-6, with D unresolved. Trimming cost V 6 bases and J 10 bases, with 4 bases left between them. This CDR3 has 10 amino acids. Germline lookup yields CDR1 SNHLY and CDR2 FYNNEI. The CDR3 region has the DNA TGTGCCAGCAGGGGGTCACCCCTCCACTTT. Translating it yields CASRGSPLHF. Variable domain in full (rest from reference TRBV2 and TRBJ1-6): EPEVTQTPSHQVTQMGQEVILRCVPISNHLYFYWYRQILGQKVEFLVSFYNNEISEKSEIFDDQFSVERPDGSNFTLKIRSTKLEDSAMYFCASRGSPLHFGNGTRLTVT.

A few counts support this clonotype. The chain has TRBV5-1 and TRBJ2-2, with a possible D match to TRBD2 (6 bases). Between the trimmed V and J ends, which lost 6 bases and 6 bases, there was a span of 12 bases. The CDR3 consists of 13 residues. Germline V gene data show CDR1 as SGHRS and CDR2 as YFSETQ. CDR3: CASNMGGPGELFF. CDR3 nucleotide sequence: TGCGCCAGCAACATGGGGGGTCCCGGGGAGCTGTTTTTT.

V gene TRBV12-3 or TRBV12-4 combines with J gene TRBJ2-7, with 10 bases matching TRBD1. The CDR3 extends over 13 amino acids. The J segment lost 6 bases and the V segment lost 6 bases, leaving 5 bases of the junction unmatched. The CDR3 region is CASSRGTGVEQYF. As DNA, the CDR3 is TGTGCCAGCAGCCGAGGGACAGGGGTCGAGCAGTACTTC.

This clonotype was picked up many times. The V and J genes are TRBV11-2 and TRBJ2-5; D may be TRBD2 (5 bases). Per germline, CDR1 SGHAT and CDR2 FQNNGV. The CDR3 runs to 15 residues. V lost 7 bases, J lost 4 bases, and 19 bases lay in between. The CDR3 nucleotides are TGTGCCAGCATAGCTTCGTCCGGGATTGTAGAGACCCAGTACTTC. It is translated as CASIASSGIVETQYF. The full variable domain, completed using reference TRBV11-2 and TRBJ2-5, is EAGVAQSPRYKIIEKRQSVAFWCNPISGHATLYWYQQILGQGPKLLIQFQNNGVVDDSQLPKDRFSAERLKGVDSTLKIQPAKLEDSAVYLCASIASSGIVETQYFGPGTRLLVL.

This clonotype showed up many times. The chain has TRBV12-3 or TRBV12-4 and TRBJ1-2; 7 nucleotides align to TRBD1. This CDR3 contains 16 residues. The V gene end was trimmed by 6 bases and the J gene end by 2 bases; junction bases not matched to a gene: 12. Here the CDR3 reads CASSLTWDSGNYGYTF. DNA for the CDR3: TGTGCCAGCAGCCTCACCTGGGACAGCGGGAACTATGGCTACACCTTC.

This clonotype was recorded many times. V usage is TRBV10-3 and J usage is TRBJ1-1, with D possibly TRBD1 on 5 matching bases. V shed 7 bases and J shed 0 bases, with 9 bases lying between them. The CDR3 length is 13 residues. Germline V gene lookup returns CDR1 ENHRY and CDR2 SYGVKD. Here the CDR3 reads CAIKPGVNTEAFF. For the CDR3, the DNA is TGTGCCATCAAACCGGGGGTGAACACTGAAGCTTTCTTT.

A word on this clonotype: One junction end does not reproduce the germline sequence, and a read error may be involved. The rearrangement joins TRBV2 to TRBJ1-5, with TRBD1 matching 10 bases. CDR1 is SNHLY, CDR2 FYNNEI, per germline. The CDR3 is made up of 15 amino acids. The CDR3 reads CASSEDRGLNQPQHF. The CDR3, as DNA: TGTGCCAGCAGCGAAGACAGGGGGCTAAATCAGCCCCAGCATTTT.

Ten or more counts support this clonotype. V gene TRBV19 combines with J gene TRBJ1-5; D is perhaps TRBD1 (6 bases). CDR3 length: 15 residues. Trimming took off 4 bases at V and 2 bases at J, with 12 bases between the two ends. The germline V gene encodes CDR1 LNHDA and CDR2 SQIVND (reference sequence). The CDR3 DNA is TGTGCCAGTAGTAGGCACAGGGCGGGCAATCAGCCCCAGCATTTT. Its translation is CASSRHRAGNQPQHF.

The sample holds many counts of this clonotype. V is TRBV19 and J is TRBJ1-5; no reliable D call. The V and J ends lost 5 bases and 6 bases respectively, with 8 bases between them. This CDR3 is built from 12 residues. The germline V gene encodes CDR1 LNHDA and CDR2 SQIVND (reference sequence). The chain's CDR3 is CASSASAQPQHF. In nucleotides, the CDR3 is TGTGCCAGTAGTGCCAGTGCTCAGCCCCAGCATTTT.